These 5 T cell receptor beta chains were all obtained from the same sample, sequenced in a study of T cells in Graves' hyperthyroidism and ophthalmopathy. Regions amplified from RNA transcripts were the TCR beta CDR3 regions. The study used the HTBI primer set for a first-round RT-PCR of the TCR CDR3. TCRdb used MiXCR to reprocess the multiplex PCR reads, holding one entry per CDR3 protein. The data hold hundreds of thousands of distinct CDR3 sequences, with around 15% observed a single time. Sequencing was performed on blood. The receptors stem from a woman aged 18 to 35 with Graves' hyperthyroidism.

J is TRBJ1-2 and V is TRBV6-1; TRBD1 might be the D (5 bases). Germline V gives CDR1 MNHNS, CDR2 SASEGT. The ends were cut back, 6 bases at V and 8 bases at J, with 16 bases in the middle. This CDR3 spans 13 amino acids. CDR3 DNA: TGTGCCAGCAGAGCCTCAGGGTCACAAGGCTACACCTTC. As protein: CASRASGSQGYTF.

This clonotype was found many times. The V gene is TRBV3-1, the J gene TRBJ1-4; possible D gene TRBD1, 6 bases. The CDR3 consists of 14 residues. Trimming stripped 1 base from V and 6 bases from J, with 9 bases between. The germline CDR1 and CDR2 sequences are LGHDT and YNNKEL (reference sequence). The CDR3 DNA sequence: TGTGCCAGCAGCCAAGGACAGGAGGATGAAAAACTGTTTTTT. This encodes CASSQGQEDEKLFF.

This clonotype has a handful of counts. The DNA of the CDR3 is TGTGCCAGCAGCCGGGGAGGAAAAGAGCAGTACTTC. Protein product: CASSRGGKEQYF. J is TRBJ2-7 and V is TRBV12-3 or TRBV12-4; perhaps TRBD2 as D (6 bases). V was cut by 6 bases and J by 7 bases, with 13 bases left in between. The CDR3 spans 12 residues.

This clonotype was counted many times. The chain carries TRBV28 and TRBJ2-1; no clear D gene. With 2 bases removed from V and 8 bases from J, the gap between germline ends came to 7 bases. Per germline, CDR1 MDHEN and CDR2 SYDVKM. This CDR3 spans 12 amino acids. CDR3 sequence: CASSLVVHEQFF. The CDR3 nucleotides read TGTGCCAGCAGTTTAGTAGTTCATGAGCAGTTCTTC.

The CDR3 DNA follows: TGTGCCAGCAGCAGCGGGAGAGAGCTCTACGAGCAGTACTTC. This codes for CASSSGRELYEQYF. The genes are TRBV13 and TRBJ2-7; 8 nucleotides line up with TRBD2. V dropped 5 bases and J dropped 3; count of bases not matched to a gene: 6. This CDR3 comprises 14 residues. CDR1 PRHDT and CDR2 FYEKMQ come from the germline V gene (reference sequence).